This TCR beta chain came from a study of T-cell reconstitution after alpha-beta-depleted transplantation in children. Researchers prepared the TCRbeta library using unique molecular identifiers, the study reports. TCRdb used MiXCR to reprocess the PCR reads, holding one entry per CDR3 protein. This table holds roughly 350,000 distinct CDR3 sequences, 10% found once. This clonotype occurred many times. V lost 10 bases and J 0 bases, leaving 13 bases between the germline ends. The V gene's germline CDR1 is MNHNS and CDR2 SASEGT. This CDR3 is built from 14 residues. This receptor was identified in a human donor who donated a stem cell graft to a child with acute lymphoblastic leukemia. The chain has TRBV6-1 and TRBJ1-3; D gene uncertain. This material consisted of PBMCs from the stem cell graft donor, taken from the stem cell graft. The chain's CDR3 is CATHPWSSGNTIYF. The DNA for the CDR3 is TGTGCCACACACCCGTGGAGCTCTGGAAACACCATATATTTT.